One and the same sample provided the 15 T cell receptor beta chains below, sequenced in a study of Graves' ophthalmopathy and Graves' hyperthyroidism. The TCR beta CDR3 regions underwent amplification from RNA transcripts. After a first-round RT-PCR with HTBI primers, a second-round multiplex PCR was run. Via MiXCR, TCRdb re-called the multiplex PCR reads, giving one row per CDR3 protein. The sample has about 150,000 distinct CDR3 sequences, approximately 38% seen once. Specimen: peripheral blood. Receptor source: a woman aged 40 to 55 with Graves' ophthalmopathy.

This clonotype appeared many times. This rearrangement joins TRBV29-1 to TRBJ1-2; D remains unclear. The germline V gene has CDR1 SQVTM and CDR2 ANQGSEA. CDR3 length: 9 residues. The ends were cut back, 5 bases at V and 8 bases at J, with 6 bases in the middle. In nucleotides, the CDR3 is TGCAGCGTTCTACACGGCTACACCTTC. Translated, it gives CSVLHGYTF.

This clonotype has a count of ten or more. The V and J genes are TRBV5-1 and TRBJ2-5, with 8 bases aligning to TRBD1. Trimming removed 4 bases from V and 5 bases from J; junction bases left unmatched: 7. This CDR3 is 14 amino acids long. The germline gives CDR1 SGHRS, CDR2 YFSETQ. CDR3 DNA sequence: TGCGCCAGCAGCCCGCGGACAGGGCCGGAGACCCAGTACTTC. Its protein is CASSPRTGPETQYF. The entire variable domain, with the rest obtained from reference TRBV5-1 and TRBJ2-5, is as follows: KAGVTQTPRYLIKTRGQQVTLSCSPISGHRSVSWYQQTPGQGLQFLFEYFSETQRNKGNFPGRFSGRQFSNSRSEMNVSTLELGDSALYLCASSPRTGPETQYFGPGTRLLVL.

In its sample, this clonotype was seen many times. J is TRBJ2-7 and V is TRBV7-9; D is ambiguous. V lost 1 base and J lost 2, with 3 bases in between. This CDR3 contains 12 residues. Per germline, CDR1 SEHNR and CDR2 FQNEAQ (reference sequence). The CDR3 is CASSLDPYEQYF. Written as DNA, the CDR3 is TGTGCCAGCAGCTTAGACCCCTACGAGCAGTACTTC.

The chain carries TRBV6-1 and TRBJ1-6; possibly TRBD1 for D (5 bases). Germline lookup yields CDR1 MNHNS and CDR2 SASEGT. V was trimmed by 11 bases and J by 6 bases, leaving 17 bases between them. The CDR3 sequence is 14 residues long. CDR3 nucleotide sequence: TGTGCCGCAAGGGGCAGGCTGGGTAATTCACCCCTCCACTTT. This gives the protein CAARGRLGNSPLHF.

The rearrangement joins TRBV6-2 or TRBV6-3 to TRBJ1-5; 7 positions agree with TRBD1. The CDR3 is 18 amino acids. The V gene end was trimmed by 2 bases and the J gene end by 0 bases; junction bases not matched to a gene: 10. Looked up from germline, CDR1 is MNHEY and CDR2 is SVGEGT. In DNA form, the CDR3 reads TGTGCCAGCAGTTACGCCAGCAGGGGGGGGGTTAGCAATCAGCCCCAGCATTTT. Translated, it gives CASSYASRGGVSNQPQHF.

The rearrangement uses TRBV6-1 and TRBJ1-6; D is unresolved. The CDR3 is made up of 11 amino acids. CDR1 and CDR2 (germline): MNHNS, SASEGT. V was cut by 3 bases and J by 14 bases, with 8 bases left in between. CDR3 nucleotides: TGTGCCAGCAGTGATGGGGAATCCCTCCACTTT. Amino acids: CASSDGESLHF.

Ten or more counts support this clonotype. CDR3 loop: CASSGQSYGYTF. CDR3 coding DNA: TGCGCCAGCAGCGGACAGTCCTATGGCTACACCTTC. This rearrangement joins TRBV5-1 to TRBJ1-2; tentatively, D is TRBD1 (6 bases). Deletions cut 4 bases from V and 4 bases from J, with 8 bases between. CDR1 and CDR2 (germline): SGHRS, YFSETQ. CDR3 size: 12 residues.

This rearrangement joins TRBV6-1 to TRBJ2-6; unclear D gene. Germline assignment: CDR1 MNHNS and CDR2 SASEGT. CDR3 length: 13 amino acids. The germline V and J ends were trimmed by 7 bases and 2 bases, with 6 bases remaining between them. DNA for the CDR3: TGTGCCAGCAACCTCCCTGGGGCCAACGTCCTGACTTTC. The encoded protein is CASNLPGANVLTF.

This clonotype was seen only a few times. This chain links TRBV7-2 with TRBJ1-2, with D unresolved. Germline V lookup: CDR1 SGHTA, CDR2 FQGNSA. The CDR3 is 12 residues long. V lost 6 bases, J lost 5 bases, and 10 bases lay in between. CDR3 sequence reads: CASSSAGYGYTF. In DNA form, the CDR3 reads TGTGCCAGCAGTTCAGCGGGGTATGGCTACACCTTC.

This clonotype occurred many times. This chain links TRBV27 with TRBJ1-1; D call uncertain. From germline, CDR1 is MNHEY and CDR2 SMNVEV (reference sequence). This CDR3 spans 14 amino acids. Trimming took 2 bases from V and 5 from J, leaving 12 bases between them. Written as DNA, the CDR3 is TGTGCCAGCAGTTTAAAGCCCATGGGGACTGAAGCTTTCTTT. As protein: CASSLKPMGTEAFF.

CDR3 bases: TGTGCCTGGAGTGTACAGGAAGGGCGTTCACCCCTCCACTTT. This gives the protein CAWSVQEGRSPLHF. The chain combines TRBV30 with TRBJ1-6; possible D gene TRBD1, 5 bases. V shed 0 bases and J shed 9 bases, with 12 bases lying between them. Per germline, CDR1 GTSNPN and CDR2 SVGIG (reference sequence). The CDR3 length is 14 residues.

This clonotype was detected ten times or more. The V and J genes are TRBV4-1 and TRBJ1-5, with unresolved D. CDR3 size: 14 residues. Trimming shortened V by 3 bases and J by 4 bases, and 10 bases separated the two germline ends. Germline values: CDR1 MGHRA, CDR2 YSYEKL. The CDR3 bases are TGCGCCAGCAGCCACGCCACTGGGAATCAGCCCCAGCATTTT. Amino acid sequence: CASSHATGNQPQHF.

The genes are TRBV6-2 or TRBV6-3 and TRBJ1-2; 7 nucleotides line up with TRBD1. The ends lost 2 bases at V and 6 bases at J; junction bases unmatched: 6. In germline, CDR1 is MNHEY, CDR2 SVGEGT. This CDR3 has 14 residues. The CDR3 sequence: CASSYPTGFNGYTF. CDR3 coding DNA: TGTGCCAGCAGTTACCCGACAGGGTTTAATGGCTACACCTTC.

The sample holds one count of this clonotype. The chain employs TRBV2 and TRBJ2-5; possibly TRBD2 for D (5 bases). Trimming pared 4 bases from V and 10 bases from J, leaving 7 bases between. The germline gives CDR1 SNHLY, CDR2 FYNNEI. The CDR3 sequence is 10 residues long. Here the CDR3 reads CASSGRSQYF. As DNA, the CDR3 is TGTGCCAGCAGTGGGAGGAGCCAGTACTTC.

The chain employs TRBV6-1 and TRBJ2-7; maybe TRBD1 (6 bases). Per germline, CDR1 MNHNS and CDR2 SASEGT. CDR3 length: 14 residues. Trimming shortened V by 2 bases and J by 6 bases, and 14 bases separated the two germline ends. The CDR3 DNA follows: TGTGCCAGCAGTGAACGGGGCAGGGGCGGCGAGCAGTACTTC. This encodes CASSERGRGGEQYF.